This T cell receptor (beta chain) was captured in a study of cytomegalovirus exposure and HLA in healthy donors. Findings of the study overall: A previous analysis found most TCR beta V segments productive roughly 87% or roughly 30% of the time. Sequencing likely generated an artifact that appeared as a cluster of highly shared sequence variants. Relative to equally common others, HLA-associated TCR beta chains showed greater clonal expansion in a later analysis. A reported reduction in N-insertions relative to the roughly 710-donor mean was seen in an Asian-associated ancestry cluster in a later analysis.

Turning to this clone: Its antigen is unidentified. Compared with germline, one end of the junction differs, possibly owing to a read error.

Primers for the PCR totalled 60 Vbeta and 13 Jbeta. Assay used: immunoSEQ multiplex PCR; TCRdb lists only in-frame clones, some missing. This table holds approximately 180,000 clones, roughly 80% found once. Germline CDR1 reads MNHEY; CDR2 reads SVGAGI. The CDR3 covers 15 residues. Source material: PBMCs. The TCR comes from a woman younger than 30 in good health and CMV-seronegative. This sequence joins TRBV6-5 and TRBJ1-3; D is unresolved. CDR3 sequence (DNA): TGTGCCAGCAGCTACTCCCGGGGCTCTGGAAACACCATATATTTT. Its translation is CASSYSRGSGNTIYF.